One sample yielded the 15 T cell receptor beta chains listed below, sequenced in a study of T cells in Graves' hyperthyroidism and ophthalmopathy. From RNA transcripts, TCR beta CDR3 regions were amplified. The HTBI primer set drove a first-round RT-PCR of the TCR CDR3. TCRdb called the multiplex PCR reads again in MiXCR, with one record for every CDR3 protein. This repertoire shows hundreds of thousands of distinct CDR3 sequences, over 35% found once; its top ten account for around 29%. The specimen sequenced was blood. The receptors were sampled from a woman aged 40 to 55 with Graves' hyperthyroidism.

The rearrangement joins TRBV29-1 to TRBJ1-2; no clear D gene. The germline V gene has CDR1 SQVTM and CDR2 ANQGSEA. The CDR3 runs to 10 residues. The DNA of the CDR3 is TGCAGTCTAGGGTCCTATGGCTACACCTTC. Encoded protein: CSLGSYGYTF.

V is TRBV20-1 and J is TRBJ2-5, with D possibly called TRBD1 or TRBD2 (5 bases each). This CDR3 comprises 15 residues. CDR1 DFQATT and CDR2 SNEGSKA come from the germline V gene (reference sequence). V lost 4 bases, J lost 2 bases, and 17 bases lay in between. CDR3 sequence (DNA): TGCAGTGCTATGGGTCTCCGGGACCAGCAAGAGACCCAGTACTTC. Translation gives CSAMGLRDQQETQYF.

In this sample, this clonotype turned up a few times. V gene TRBV19 combines with J gene TRBJ1-2, with D possibly matching TRBD1 (5 bases). The CDR3 has 11 residues. Per germline, CDR1 LNHDA and CDR2 SQIVND (reference sequence). Trimming stripped 10 bases from V and 5 bases from J, with 11 bases between. The CDR3 loop is CATEQGYGYTF. The CDR3 DNA follows: TGTGCCACCGAGCAGGGATATGGCTACACCTTC.

This clonotype was observed at least ten times. The V call is TRBV14, the J call TRBJ2-7; TRBD1 aligns across 9 bases. The V and J ends lost 4 bases and 7 bases, in that order; junction bases with no gene match: 5. This CDR3 spans 13 amino acids. The germline V gene has CDR1 SGHDN and CDR2 FVKESK. The CDR3 bases are TGTGCCAGCAGCCCAAACAGGGGGCATGAGCAGTACTTC. This codes for CASSPNRGHEQYF.

As regards this clonotype: No conserved phenylalanine or tryptophan ends this CDR3, so it is likely a read error. Written as DNA, the CDR3 is TGTGCCACCAGTGACGACGGAGGCGATCAGCCCCAGCATTCT. Translating it yields CATSDDGGDQPQHS. The chain recombines TRBV24-1 with TRBJ1-5; D gene ambiguous. The V gene lost 4 bases and the J gene lost 5 bases, with 11 bases spanning the gap. The CDR3 spans 14 residues. CDR1 is KGHDR, CDR2 SFDVKD, per germline.

This clonotype was picked up many times. This chain links TRBV12-3 or TRBV12-4 with TRBJ1-6; D perhaps matches TRBD1 (6 bases). CDR3 length: 15 amino acids. V was clipped by 3 bases and J by 6 bases, with 12 bases between them. This chain's CDR3 is CASSFSDRPNSPLHF. CDR3 nucleotide sequence: TGTGCCAGCAGTTTCTCGGACAGACCTAATTCACCCCTCCACTTT.

This clonotype has ten or more counts. The CDR3 loop is CASSPGRGSSPLHF. DNA of the CDR3: TGTGCCAGCAGTCCCGGCCGAGGGAGTTCACCCCTCCACTTT. The V gene is TRBV6-2 or TRBV6-3, the J gene TRBJ1-6; D gene ambiguous. The CDR3 covers 14 residues. V lost 5 bases, J lost 9 bases, and 14 bases lay in between. CDR1 is MNHEY and CDR2 is SVGEGT in the germline V gene.

This clonotype was counted between two and nine times. J is TRBJ2-7 and V is TRBV5-4, with TRBD1 identical over 12 bases. Germline CDR1 SGHNT, CDR2 YYREEE (reference sequence). Trimming removed 5 bases from V and 6 bases from J; junction bases left unmatched: 15. CDR3 length: 17 amino acids. As DNA, the CDR3 is TGTGCCAGCAGGCCAGGGAGGCCGGGACAGGGGGCGCGCGAGCAGTACTTC. It codes for CASRPGRPGQGAREQYF.

Worth noting for this clonotype: This sequence may be a read error, since a much larger clone differs from it by one base. The V gene is TRBV7-2, the J gene TRBJ1-1; 10 bases match TRBD1. This CDR3 is built from 13 residues. The ends lost 5 bases at V and 9 bases at J; junction bases unmatched: 6. Germline loops: CDR1 SGHTA, CDR2 FQGNSA. The CDR3: CASSPGQGRKAFF. CDR3 nucleotide sequence: TGTGCCAGCAGCCCGGGACAGGGGAGGAAAGCTTTCTTT.

The J gene is TRBJ1-1, the V gene TRBV7-3, with unresolved D. V dropped 8 bases and J dropped 0 bases, with 25 bases sitting between them. The germline gives CDR1 SGHTA, CDR2 FQGTGA. The CDR3 is 18 residues long. The CDR3 loop is CASSPPSGSRWVNTEAFF. CDR3 bases: TGTGCCAGCTCACCACCGAGCGGGAGTCGGTGGGTGAACACTGAAGCTTTCTTT.

The CDR3 spells CASSPGRRNTGELFF. The DNA of the CDR3 is TGTGCCAGCTCACCGGGGCGGCGGAACACCGGGGAGCTGTTTTTT. V usage is TRBV10-3 and J usage is TRBJ2-2; D may match TRBD1 or TRBD2 (5 bases each). This CDR3 is built from 15 residues. Trimming pared 10 bases from V and 1 base from J, leaving 16 bases between. Germline values: CDR1 ENHRY, CDR2 SYGVKD.

The V and J genes are TRBV24-1 and TRBJ2-5; 9 bases align to TRBD1. Germline trimming cut 4 bases from V and 4 bases from J; bases unmatched to any gene: 3. The CDR3 is 14 residues long. Per the germline V gene, CDR1 is KGHDR and CDR2 is SFDVKD. CDR3 sequence: CATSETGGTETQYF. The CDR3 coding sequence is TGTGCCACCAGTGAGACAGGGGGGACAGAGACCCAGTACTTC.

The rearrangement joins TRBV10-3 to TRBJ2-7, with 7 bases matching TRBD1. With 10 bases clipped from V and 4 bases from J, the junction kept 19 bases outside the gene matches. The CDR3 has 16 amino acids. Germline assignment: CDR1 ENHRY and CDR2 SYGVKD. The CDR3 loop is CASTDTVKTGMYEQYF. CDR3 DNA: TGTGCCAGCACCGATACTGTTAAGACAGGGATGTACGAGCAGTACTTC.

The chain has TRBV7-2 and TRBJ1-2; D is ambiguous. Between the trimmed V and J ends, which lost 1 base and 4 bases, there was a span of 7 bases. The germline gives CDR1 SGHTA, CDR2 FQGNSA. The length of the CDR3 is 13 residues. The CDR3: CASSLDQPYGYTF. DNA for the CDR3: TGTGCCAGCAGCTTAGACCAGCCCTATGGCTACACCTTC.

Comments on this clonotype: The DNA is omitted, as the CDR3 cannot be located on it reliably, and the CDR3 follows TCRdb's listing. The chain combines TRBV7-9 with TRBJ2-2; the listed D gene, TRBD1, was not tested against the DNA. Counting both end residues, the CDR3 totals 21 amino acids. CDR1 SEHNR and CDR2 FQNEAQ come from the germline V gene (reference sequence). The CDR3 reads CASSSGSNVLTFGAGTGELFF.